The next 23 T cell receptor beta chains were all read from a single sample in a study of technical replicates of blood from a few donors. Clones were read by immunoSEQ multiplex PCR, and TCRdb kept only the in-frame ones, dropping some. This repertoire shows around 83,000 clones, 90% to 95% found once; its top ten account for more than 0.2%. Sequencing was performed on T cells isolated from PBMCs. These receptors all stem from a human donor in good health.

This clone turned up a few times. This sequence joins TRBV30 and TRBJ1-5, with TRBD1 matching over 7 bases. Germline V gene data show CDR1 as GTSNPN and CDR2 as SVGIG (reference sequence). The J segment lost 4 bases and the V segment lost 7 bases, leaving 7 bases of the junction unmatched. This CDR3 is built from 13 residues. The CDR3 nucleotides are TGTGCCTACCGACAGGGAGTTAATCAGCCCCAGCATTTT. Encoded protein: CAYRQGVNQPQHF.

V and J are TRBV4-1 and TRBJ2-7; unclear D gene. Germline loops: CDR1 MGHRA, CDR2 YSYEKL. CDR3 size: 16 residues. The V and J ends lost 1 base and 5 bases respectively, with 18 bases between them. The CDR3 coding sequence is TGCGCCAGCAGCCAAGGGAAAGCGCGGAATTTTAACGAGCAGTACTTC. Translated: CASSQGKARNFNEQYF.

The genes are TRBV28 and TRBJ2-5; 7 nucleotides agree with TRBD2. The germline gives CDR1 MDHEN, CDR2 SYDVKM. The CDR3 runs 13 residues. Trimming removed 7 bases from V and 5 bases from J; junction bases left unmatched: 7. The CDR3 coding sequence is TGTGCCAGCATTTCGGGGGGATCGGAGACCCAGTACTTC. Protein product: CASISGGSETQYF.

The V and J genes are TRBV11-2 and TRBJ2-5; D might be TRBD1 (6 bases). This CDR3 spans 14 amino acids. V gave up 5 bases and J gave up 1 base, with 11 bases separating them. CDR1 and CDR2 from the germline V gene are SGHAT and FQNNGV. This CDR3 reads CASSLLDSQETQYF. CDR3 nucleotides: TGTGCCAGCAGCCTCTTGGACAGCCAAGAGACCCAGTACTTC.

The V call is TRBV6-6, the J call TRBJ2-1; TRBD2 agrees at 7 bases. The germline V gene encodes CDR1 MNHNY and CDR2 SVGAGI (reference sequence). J lost 7 bases, V lost 2 bases, and 11 bases had no gene match. The CDR3 contains 16 residues. The CDR3 reads CASSYGTTSMGNEQFF. CDR3 bases: TGTGCCAGCAGTTACGGGACTACTTCAATGGGGAATGAGCAGTTCTTC.

V gene TRBV11-2 combines with J gene TRBJ2-7; the D is unclear. From germline, CDR1 is SGHAT and CDR2 FQNNGV. The V end was cut by 2 bases, the J end by 7 bases, with 6 bases between. The CDR3 consists of 11 residues. The CDR3 reads CASSLFAEQYF. CDR3 in DNA: TGTGCCAGCAGCTTATTTGCGGAGCAGTACTTC.

This rearrangement joins TRBV4-1 to TRBJ1-2; TRBD1 aligns across 8 bases. The CDR3 has 16 amino acids. Looked up from germline, CDR1 is MGHRA and CDR2 is YSYEKL. V gave up 0 bases and J gave up 5 bases; unmatched junction bases: 8. CDR3 region: CASSQEVQGVTYGYTF. Written as DNA, the CDR3 is TGCGCCAGCAGCCAAGAGGTACAGGGGGTCACATATGGCTACACCTTC.

The CDR3 reads CASRYREGNTEAFF. The CDR3 DNA follows: TGCGCCAGCAGATACAGGGAAGGGAACACTGAAGCTTTCTTT. The chain has TRBV10-2 and TRBJ1-1, with a weak D call TRBD1 (6 bases). V was shortened by 6 bases and J by 1 base, with 12 bases between the two germline ends. This CDR3 is built from 14 residues. CDR1 WSHSY and CDR2 SAAADI come from the germline V gene.

V gene TRBV6-6 combines with J gene TRBJ1-5; D is unresolved. With 1 base removed from V and 3 bases from J, the gap between germline ends came to 13 bases. The CDR3 loop spans 16 amino acids. Germline V gives CDR1 MNHNY, CDR2 SVGAGI (reference sequence). This chain's CDR3 is CASSYFGISDNQPQHF. CDR3 sequence (DNA): TGTGCCAGCAGTTACTTCGGGATATCTGACAATCAGCCCCAGCATTTT.

The genes are TRBV15 and TRBJ2-7; 8 positions agree with TRBD2. The CDR3 length is 13 residues. The J segment lost 7 bases and the V segment lost 3 bases, leaving 5 bases of the junction unmatched. Germline-derived CDR1 and CDR2 are LNHNV and YYDKDF (reference sequence). The CDR3 sequence is CATSRGLAGEQYF. In DNA, the CDR3 is TGTGCCACCAGCAGGGGGTTAGCGGGGGAGCAGTACTTC.

The rearrangement links TRBV18 to TRBJ2-5; tentatively, D is TRBD1 (6 bases). The V end was cut by 6 bases, the J end by 5 bases, with 22 bases between. There are 16 residues in the CDR3. Germline assignment: CDR1 KGHSH and CDR2 LQKENI. CDR3 DNA: TGTGCCAGCTCTTTCCTAGGGGGATTGAGAGAGGAGACCCAGTACTTC. Protein product: CASSFLGGLREETQYF.

V gene TRBV5-6 combines with J gene TRBJ1-2; D may be TRBD1 (6 bases). The CDR3 is 16 amino acids. Trimming shortened V by 0 bases and J by 4 bases, and 16 bases separated the two germline ends. Germline CDR1 and CDR2: SGHDT and YYEEEE. CDR3 protein: CASSLASGVLRYGYTF. In nucleotides, the CDR3 is TGTGCCAGCAGCTTGGCCTCAGGGGTCCTTCGCTATGGCTACACCTTC. Supplemented by reference TRBV5-6 and TRBJ1-2, the full variable domain reads DAGVTQSPTHLIKTRGQQVTLRCSPKSGHDTVSWYQQALGQGPQFIFQYYEEEERQRGNFPDRFSGHQFPNYSSELNVNALLLGDSALYLCASSLASGVLRYGYTFGSGTRLTVV.

V is TRBV27 and J is TRBJ2-2, with D maybe TRBD2 (5 bases). The CDR3 contains 18 residues. The germline V and J ends were trimmed by 0 bases and 0 bases, with 14 bases remaining between them. Looked up from germline, CDR1 is MNHEY and CDR2 is SMNVEV (reference sequence). The chain's CDR3 is CASSLSVFGVTNTGELFF. CDR3 DNA sequence: TGTGCCAGCAGTTTATCGGTGTTCGGGGTAACGAACACCGGGGAGCTGTTTTTT.

The chain employs TRBV30 and TRBJ1-2; D perhaps matches TRBD1 (5 bases). CDR1 and CDR2 (germline): GTSNPN, SVGIG (reference sequence). The CDR3 totals 13 residues. Trimming removed 1 base at V and 1 base at J, with 7 bases between. In DNA form, the CDR3 reads TGTGCCTGGAGTGGGGGCAGTAACTATGGCTACACCTTC. Translation: CAWSGGSNYGYTF.

This chain connects TRBV13 to TRBJ1-2, with 9 bases fitting TRBD1. CDR3 length: 16 residues. V dropped 4 bases and J dropped 2; count of bases not matched to a gene: 8. The germline gives CDR1 PRHDT, CDR2 FYEKMQ (reference sequence). The CDR3 here is CASSSSPGQGNYGYTF. Written as DNA, the CDR3 is TGTGCCAGCAGCTCTTCACCGGGACAGGGAAACTATGGCTACACCTTC.

This rearrangement joins TRBV7-8 to TRBJ2-1, with TRBD2 matching over 8 bases. The CDR3 spans 15 residues. V gave up 2 bases and J gave up 5 bases; unmatched junction bases: 5. Germline CDR1 and CDR2: SGHVS and FQNEAQ. The CDR3, as DNA: TGTGCCAGCAGCTTAACGGGACTAGAAGACAATGAGCAGTTCTTC. This encodes CASSLTGLEDNEQFF.

J is TRBJ2-1 and V is TRBV11-2; D not certain. Germline CDR1 SGHAT, CDR2 FQNNGV. V dropped 1 base and J dropped 9 bases, with 7 bases sitting between them. The CDR3 loop spans 12 amino acids. CDR3 sequence: CASSLVPGEQFF. The CDR3 coding sequence is TGTGCCAGCAGCTTAGTTCCGGGTGAGCAGTTCTTC.

The chain couples TRBV10-3 to TRBJ1-2; weak D call: TRBD1 (5 bases). The germline CDR1 and CDR2 sequences are ENHRY and SYGVKD. The CDR3 is 16 residues long. The V end was cut by 4 bases, the J end by 4 bases, with 19 bases between. In DNA, the CDR3 is TGTGCCATCAGTGTTCTCAAGCAGGGTATAGGCTATGGCTACACCTTC. It encodes CAISVLKQGIGYGYTF.

This chain uses TRBV28 with TRBJ1-4; TRBD1 matches 7 bases. The CDR3 extends over 13 amino acids. Germline CDR1 reads MDHEN; CDR2 reads SYDVKM. V was pared by 10 bases and J by 7 bases, with 9 bases of the junction left unmatched. CDR3: CATLDRASEKLFF. CDR3 in DNA: TGTGCCACCCTAGACAGGGCGAGTGAAAAACTGTTTTTT.

CDR3 sequence (DNA): TGTGCCAGCAGTTTCCGAGCGGGAGGGTCCTACGAGCAGTACTTC. Amino acid sequence: CASSFRAGGSYEQYF. This sequence joins TRBV28 and TRBJ2-7; 10 bases match TRBD2. Trimming took 3 bases from V and 1 from J; bases not matched to a gene: 3. The germline CDR1 and CDR2 sequences are MDHEN and SYDVKM. The CDR3 totals 15 residues.

The V gene is TRBV28, the J gene TRBJ1-1; perhaps TRBD1 as D (6 bases). With 2 bases removed from V and 3 bases from J, the gap between germline ends came to 13 bases. CDR1 and CDR2 from the germline V gene are MDHEN and SYDVKM. The CDR3 sequence is 15 residues long. CDR3 in DNA: TGTGCCAGCAGTTTACCACAGGGTGTTCACACTGAAGCTTTCTTT. It is translated as CASSLPQGVHTEAFF.

CDR3 residues: CASSLTSGATDTQYF. In DNA form, the CDR3 reads TGTGCCAGCAGCTTAACTAGCGGGGCTACAGATACGCAGTATTTT. This sequence joins TRBV5-4 and TRBJ2-3, with TRBD2 matching over 10 bases. The CDR3 totals 15 residues. Germline CDR1 SGHNT, CDR2 YYREEE (reference sequence). With V trimmed by 2 bases and J by 3 bases, 3 bases remained unmatched.

The genes are TRBV12-5 and TRBJ2-3, with 9 bases aligning to TRBD1. The CDR3 is 15 residues long. V lost 1 base, J lost 3 bases, and 2 bases stayed unmatched. Germline V gene lookup returns CDR1 LGHNT and CDR2 FRNRAP. The CDR3 bases are TGTGCTAGTGGTTTGGGAGGGACAGGGACAGATACGCAGTATTTT. Its translation is CASGLGGTGTDTQYF.